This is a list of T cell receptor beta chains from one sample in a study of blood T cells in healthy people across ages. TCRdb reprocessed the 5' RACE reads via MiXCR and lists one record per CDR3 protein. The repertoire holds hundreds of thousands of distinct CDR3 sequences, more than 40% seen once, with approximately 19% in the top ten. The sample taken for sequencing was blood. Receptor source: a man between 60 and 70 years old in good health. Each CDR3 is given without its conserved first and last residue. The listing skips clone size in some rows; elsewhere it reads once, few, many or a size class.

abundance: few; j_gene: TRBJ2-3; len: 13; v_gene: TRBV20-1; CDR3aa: SARVPSGGLPTQY
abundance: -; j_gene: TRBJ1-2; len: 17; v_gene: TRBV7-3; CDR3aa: ASSLPNTGRGLINYGYT
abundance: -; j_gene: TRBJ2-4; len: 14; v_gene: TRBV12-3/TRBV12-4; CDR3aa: ASSPAQGVAKNIQY
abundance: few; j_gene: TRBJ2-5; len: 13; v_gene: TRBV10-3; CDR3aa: AISEGQGLQETQY
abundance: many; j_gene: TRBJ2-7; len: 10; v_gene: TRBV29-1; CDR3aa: SVSTVPYEQY
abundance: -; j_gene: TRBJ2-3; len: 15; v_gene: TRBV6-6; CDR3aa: ASSYTQRSGGANTQY
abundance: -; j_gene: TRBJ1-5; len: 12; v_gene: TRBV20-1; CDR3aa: SAEGATSNQPQH
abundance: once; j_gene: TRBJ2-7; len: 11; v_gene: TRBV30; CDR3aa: VGGQGNVYEQY
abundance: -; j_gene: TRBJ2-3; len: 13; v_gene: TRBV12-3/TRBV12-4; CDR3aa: ASSLVKSSTDTQY
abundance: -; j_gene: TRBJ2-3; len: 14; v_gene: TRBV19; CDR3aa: ASSIGSAGPTDTQY
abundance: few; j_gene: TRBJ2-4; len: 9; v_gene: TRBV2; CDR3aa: ASSEAVVQY
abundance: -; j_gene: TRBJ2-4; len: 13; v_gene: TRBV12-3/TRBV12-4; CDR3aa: ASTQRTGHPNIQY
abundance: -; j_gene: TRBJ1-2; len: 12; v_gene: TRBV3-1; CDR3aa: ASRIQGLNYGYT
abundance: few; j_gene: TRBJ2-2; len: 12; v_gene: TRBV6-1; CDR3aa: ASSGRKNTGELF
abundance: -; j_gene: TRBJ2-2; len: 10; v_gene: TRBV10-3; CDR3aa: AVSEAGRVLF
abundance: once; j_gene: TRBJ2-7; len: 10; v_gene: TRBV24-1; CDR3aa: ATSAWGNEQY
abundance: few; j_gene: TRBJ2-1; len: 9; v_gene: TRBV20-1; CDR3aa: SASATQEQF
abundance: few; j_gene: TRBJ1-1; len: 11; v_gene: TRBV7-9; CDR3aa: ASTNLGSTEAF
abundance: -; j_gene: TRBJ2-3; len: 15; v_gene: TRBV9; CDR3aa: ASSVGVTGRSTDTQY
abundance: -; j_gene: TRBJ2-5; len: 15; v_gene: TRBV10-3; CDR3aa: AISESIPGLAAGDQY
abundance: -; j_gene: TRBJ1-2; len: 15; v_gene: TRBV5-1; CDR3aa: ASSGWARAEANYGYT
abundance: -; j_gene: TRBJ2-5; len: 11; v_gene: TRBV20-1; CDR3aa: SARPQGQETQY
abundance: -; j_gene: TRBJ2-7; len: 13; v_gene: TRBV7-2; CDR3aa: ASSSTRNSGSEQY
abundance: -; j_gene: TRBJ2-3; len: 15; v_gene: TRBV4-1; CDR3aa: ASSQAGTSGNTDTQY
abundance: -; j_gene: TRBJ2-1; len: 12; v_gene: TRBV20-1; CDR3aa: SASGGTSSNEQF
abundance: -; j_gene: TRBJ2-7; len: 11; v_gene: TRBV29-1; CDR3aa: SVEGAGGYEQY
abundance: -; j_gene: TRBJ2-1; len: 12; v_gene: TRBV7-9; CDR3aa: ASSPGGGEDEQF
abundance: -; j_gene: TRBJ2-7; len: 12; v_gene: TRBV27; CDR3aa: ASRALQRSYEQY
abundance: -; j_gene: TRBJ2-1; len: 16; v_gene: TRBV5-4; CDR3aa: ASSLRRQLAGEINEQF
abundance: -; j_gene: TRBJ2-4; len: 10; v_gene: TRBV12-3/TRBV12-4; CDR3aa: ASSLWGNIQY
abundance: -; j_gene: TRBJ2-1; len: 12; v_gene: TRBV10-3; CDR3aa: AISEEVSGNEQF
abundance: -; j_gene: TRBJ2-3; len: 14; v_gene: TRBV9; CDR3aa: ASSVWNRPGGDTQY
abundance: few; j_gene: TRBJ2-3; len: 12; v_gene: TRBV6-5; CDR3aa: ASGSQGSTDTQY
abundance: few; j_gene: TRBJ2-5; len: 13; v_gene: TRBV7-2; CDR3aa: ASSLGGVGGETQY
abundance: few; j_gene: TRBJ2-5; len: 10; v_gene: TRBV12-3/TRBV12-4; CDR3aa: ASSFGDETQY
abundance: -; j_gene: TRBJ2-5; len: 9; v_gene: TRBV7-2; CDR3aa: AGSPGETQY
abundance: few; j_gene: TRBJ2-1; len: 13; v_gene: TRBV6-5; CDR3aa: ASSYRQELYNEQF
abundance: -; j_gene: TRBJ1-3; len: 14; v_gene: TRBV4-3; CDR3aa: ASSQSSRASGNTIY
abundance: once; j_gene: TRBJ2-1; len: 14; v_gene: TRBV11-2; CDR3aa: ASSIPTGVSYNEQF
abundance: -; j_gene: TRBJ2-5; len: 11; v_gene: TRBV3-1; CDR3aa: ASSLRYRETQY